This TCR beta chain was sequenced during a study of CD8+ T cells in alopecia areata. Study results and caveats: Alphabeta T cells residing in normal skin are also sequenced in scalp samples. Researchers report lesional scalp, most notably alopecia totalis/universalis, outstripped normal scalp in clonality. In patients, TCRs were shared less clearly than in mice, and HLA may possibly be involved.

Sequencing used cDNA as its template, made by extracting RNA and reverse transcribing it. Generated by immunoSEQ multiplex PCR, the TCRdb table keeps only in-frame clones and is missing some. The profile shows about 110,000 clones, approximately 59% of them singletons. The researchers isolated CD4+ and CD8+ T cells from PBMCs by sorting. This CDR3 is 12 amino acids long. Germline V gene sequence: CDR1 SGHVS, CDR2 FQNEAQ. Unmatched junction bases numbered 4, after V lost 8 bases and J lost 4 bases. This clone was detected only a few times. What it binds is not known. The sample consisted of CD8+ T cells sorted from blood. This receptor was obtained from a human donor in good health. This chain joins TRBV7-8 and TRBJ1-1; 7 bases agree with TRBD1. In DNA form, the CDR3 reads TGTGCCAGCGTGACAGGGTCCACTGAAGCTTTCTTT. Its protein is CASVTGSTEAFF.